This is a list of T cell receptor beta chains from one sample in a study of early T cells in non-severe SARS-CoV-2 infection. One entry per CDR3 protein, called by TCRdb with MiXCR from the 5' RACE reads. The table includes under 85,000 distinct CDR3 sequences, around 13% detected once. The material was whole blood, obtained at baseline. The receptors shown here come from an adult who was a healthcare worker with PCR-confirmed SARS-CoV-2 infection or an uninfected control (not recorded which). CDR3s include the opening cysteine and the closing phenylalanine or tryptophan. The order of the fields is J gene, clone size, D gene, V gene, CDR3 DNA, CDR3 protein. A D gene is named only where the DNA matches it firmly. Expanded clones are given a class, and other clones once, few, many or no size at all.

J: TRBJ2-1; size: .; D: TRBD2; V: TRBV27; DNA: TGTGCCAGCAGTTATTCAGCGGGGGAGCAGTTCTTC; CDR3: CASSYSAGEQFF
J: TRBJ2-1; size: few; D: .; V: TRBV11-2; DNA: TGTGCCAGCAGCTCCACCGGGGCCAATGAGCAGTTCTTC; CDR3: CASSSTGANEQFF
J: TRBJ2-1; size: .; D: TRBD1; V: TRBV6-6; DNA: TGTGCCAGCAGTCCGGGACAGGGAGGGTACAATGAGCAGTTCTTC; CDR3: CASSPGQGGYNEQFF
J: TRBJ2-3; size: few; D: TRBD2; V: TRBV28; DNA: TGTGCCACACGGGAGGGGGGAGAAGGAACAGATACGCAGTATTTT; CDR3: CATREGGEGTDTQYF
J: TRBJ2-3; size: .; D: TRBD2; V: TRBV7-6; DNA: TGTGCCAGCAGCTTACGAGCGGGAGAGGGTACGCAGTTTTTT; CDR3: CASSLRAGEGTQFF
J: TRBJ2-7; size: .; D: TRBD1; V: TRBV9; DNA: TGTGCCAGCAGCCTCGGAGGGGGACAGGGAAGAGAGCAGTACTTC; CDR3: CASSLGGGQGREQYF
J: TRBJ1-2; size: .; D: .; V: TRBV18; DNA: TGTGCCAGCTCAAAAACAATGGACAGAAAAGGCTACACCTTC; CDR3: CASSKTMDRKGYTF
J: TRBJ2-7; size: .; D: .; V: TRBV11-2; DNA: TGTGCCAGCAGCGTGGGACACAGGGACGGCGTAGAGCAGTACTTC; CDR3: CASSVGHRDGVEQYF
J: TRBJ2-3; size: .; D: TRBD2; V: TRBV11-2; DNA: TGTGCCAGCAGCTTAGATGGACCGGGAGGCTCGACAGATACGCAGTATTTT; CDR3: CASSLDGPGGSTDTQYF
J: TRBJ2-7; size: many; D: .; V: TRBV2; DNA: TGTGCCAGCAGTGAACCCCGGGGGAGGCCCCGCTCCTACGAGCAGTACTTC; CDR3: CASSEPRGRPRSYEQYF
J: TRBJ1-2; size: .; D: .; V: TRBV28; DNA: TGTGCCAGCAGTTACTATGGCTACACCTTC; CDR3: CASSYYGYTF
J: TRBJ1-1; size: many; D: .; V: TRBV30; DNA: TGTGCCTGGGAATCGGGGGTACACATGAACACTGAAGCTTTCTTT; CDR3: CAWESGVHMNTEAFF
J: TRBJ2-7; size: many; D: .; V: TRBV20-1; DNA: TGCAGTGCTTTATTAGTCCTCGAGCAGTACTTC; CDR3: CSALLVLEQYF
J: TRBJ2-3; size: .; D: .; V: TRBV28; DNA: TGTGCCACCTTTTCCCTCGGGATTTTTACAGATACGCAGTATTTT; CDR3: CATFSLGIFTDTQYF
J: TRBJ1-1; size: many; D: TRBD1; V: TRBV27; DNA: TGTGCCAGCAGACGGAGGACAGGGGGCTCGGGCACTGAAGCTTTCTTT; CDR3: CASRRRTGGSGTEAFF
J: TRBJ2-6; size: .; D: .; V: TRBV28; DNA: TGTGCCAGCAGTTCCCCCCTGCAATCTGGGGCCAACGTCCTGACTTTC; CDR3: CASSSPLQSGANVLTF
J: TRBJ2-1; size: few; D: .; V: TRBV24-1; DNA: TGTGCCACCAGTGATCCGGGCCGAACGGTAAATGAGCAGTTCTTC; CDR3: CATSDPGRTVNEQFF
J: TRBJ2-2; size: few; D: .; V: TRBV5-1; DNA: TGCGCCAGCGGACAGCAAAACACCGGGGAGCTGTTTTTT; CDR3: CASGQQNTGELFF
J: TRBJ2-1; size: .; D: .; V: TRBV14; DNA: TGTGCCAGCAGCCAAGAGCGGAGAAACTGGAATGAGCAGTTCTTC; CDR3: CASSQERRNWNEQFF
J: TRBJ2-5; size: many; D: .; V: TRBV20-1; DNA: TGCAGTGCCGTCAAGAGAAACCAAGAGACCCAGTACTTC; CDR3: CSAVKRNQETQYF
J: TRBJ2-1; size: .; D: .; V: TRBV7-9; DNA: TGTGCCAGCAGCTTATCCGCCATCAATGAGCAGTTCTTC; CDR3: CASSLSAINEQFF
J: TRBJ1-1; size: few; D: .; V: TRBV9; DNA: TGTGCCAGCAGCGCCGACAGGATGAACACTGAAGCTTTCTTT; CDR3: CASSADRMNTEAFF
J: TRBJ1-2; size: few; D: .; V: TRBV5-1; DNA: TGCGCCAGCAGCCCTTTGGACCGGGGACGCTATGGCTACACCTTC; CDR3: CASSPLDRGRYGYTF
J: TRBJ2-7; size: .; D: TRBD1; V: TRBV20-1; DNA: TGCAGTGCTAGGACCACAGGGGACTACGAGCAGTACTTC; CDR3: CSARTTGDYEQYF
J: TRBJ2-7; size: many; D: .; V: TRBV6-2/TRBV6-3; DNA: TGTGCCAGCAGCCCGGGGAGCGGTGGGACCTACGAGCAGTACTTC; CDR3: CASSPGSGGTYEQYF
J: TRBJ2-7; size: many; D: TRBD1; V: TRBV29-1; DNA: TGCAGCGTTCCGACAGGGGACGAGCAGTACTTC; CDR3: CSVPTGDEQYF
J: TRBJ2-7; size: many; D: .; V: TRBV28; DNA: TGTGCCAGCAGTTCCCCGGAGGGCGGACCTTACGAGCAGTACTTC; CDR3: CASSSPEGGPYEQYF
J: TRBJ1-4; size: .; D: TRBD1; V: TRBV18; DNA: TGTGCCAGCTCATCACTCCTACAGGGGAGGGGAAATGAAAAACTGTTTTTT; CDR3: CASSSLLQGRGNEKLFF
J: TRBJ1-4; size: few; D: TRBD1; V: TRBV7-2; DNA: TGTGCCAGCAGCTTGGGACAGGGGCGGGAAAAACTGTTTTTT; CDR3: CASSLGQGREKLFF